The rows below give T cell receptor beta chains drawn from one sample of a study of blood T cell repertoires in COVID-19. Using immunoSEQ multiplex PCR, the repertoire was profiled, and TCRdb retains in-frame clones only, with some absent. The sample consists of tens of thousands of clones, around 82% of them appearing once. Input material: peripheral blood. The receptors were sampled from a woman of 80 years or more with acute or convalescent COVID-19. Each CDR3 is given with its conserved first and last residue. Each record gives: D gene, V gene, J gene, clone size, CDR3 protein, CDR3 DNA. D genes are given only for firm matches. Clone size is not always given. Where it is, it says once, few, many or a class for expanded clones.

>-|TRBV5-1|TRBJ2-7|-
CASSLGTTEQYF
TGCGCCAGCAGCTTGGGGACTACCGAGCAGTACTTC
>TRBD1|TRBV18|TRBJ2-3|-
CASSPSGGDTQYF
TGTGCCAGCTCACCCTCAGGGGGAGATACGCAGTATTTT
>-|TRBV18|TRBJ1-6|-
CASSPQGKHSPLHF
TGTGCCAGCTCACCACAGGGGAAGCATTCACCCCTCCACTTT
>-|TRBV2|TRBJ2-1|once
CASSWDTSTGNNEQFF
TGTGCCAGCAGCTGGGACACCTCGACAGGTAACAATGAGCAGTTCTTC
>TRBD1|TRBV12-3/TRBV12-4|TRBJ2-7|-
CASSYATGREQYF
TGTGCCAGCAGTTACGCGACAGGGCGGGAGCAGTACTTC
>TRBD2|TRBV11-2|TRBJ2-1|hyperexpanded
CASSWGLGRGYEQFF
TGTGCCAGCAGCTGGGGACTAGGAAGAGGGTATGAGCAGTTCTTC
>TRBD1|TRBV19|TRBJ1-4|once
CASSGGTGPNEKLFF
TGTGCCAGTAGTGGGGGGACAGGGCCTAATGAAAAACTGTTTTTT
>-|TRBV5-1|TRBJ2-4|-
CASSLGSGWGNIQYF
TGCGCCAGCAGCTTGGGGTCAGGGTGGGGAAACATTCAGTACTTC
>-|TRBV14|TRBJ2-7|-
CASSQDSVRGWYEQYF
TGTGCCAGCAGCCAAGATAGTGTCCGGGGATGGTACGAGCAGTACTTC
>TRBD1|TRBV3-1/TRBV3-2|TRBJ2-7|-
CASSFRQGAREQYF
TGTGCCAGCAGCTTCCGACAGGGGGCGAGGGAGCAGTACTTC
>-|TRBV5-6|TRBJ2-7|few
CASSLIGSGKVYEQYF
TGTGCCAGCAGCTTGATCGGGTCAGGGAAGGTTTACGAGCAGTACTTC
>-|TRBV5-1|TRBJ2-5|-
CASSFKRAETQYF
TGCGCCAGCAGCTTCAAGCGGGCAGAGACCCAGTACTTC
>TRBD1|TRBV29-1|TRBJ1-1|-
CSVSDRGMSNTEAFF
TGCAGCGTCTCGGACAGGGGGATGTCGAACACTGAAGCTTTCTTT
>TRBD2|TRBV18|TRBJ2-1|-
CASSGTSGSGKQFF
TGTGCCAGCTCAGGGACTAGCGGGAGTGGCAAGCAGTTCTTC
>-|TRBV19|TRBJ1-5|-
CASKGGLMAGGNQPQHF
TGTGCCAGTAAAGGCGGGCTGATGGCAGGGGGCAATCAGCCCCAGCATTTT
>TRBD2|TRBV28|TRBJ2-5|-
CASSSRGTSGAKETQYF
TGTGCCAGCAGTTCTCGGGGGACTAGCGGGGCCAAAGAGACCCAGTACTTC
>-|TRBV19|TRBJ1-1|-
CASMLGANTEAFF
TGTGCCAGTATGCTGGGGGCGAACACTGAAGCTTTCTTT
>TRBD2|TRBV18|TRBJ2-3|-
CASSPTRGGADTQYF
TGTGCCAGCTCACCAACGCGGGGGGGTGCAGATACGCAGTATTTT
>TRBD1|TRBV5-1|TRBJ2-7|-
CASSSKRDRGPYEQYF
TGCGCCAGCAGCTCGAAGCGGGACAGGGGGCCGTACGAGCAGTACTTC
>TRBD1|TRBV19|TRBJ2-1|-
CASSIEGAGQAHEQFF
TGTGCCAGTAGTATAGAAGGGGCGGGACAGGCCCATGAGCAGTTCTTC
>-|TRBV12-3/TRBV12-4|TRBJ1-1|-
CASSLGENTEAFF
TGTGCCAGCAGCCTTGGAGAAAACACTGAAGCTTTCTTT
>TRBD1|TRBV12-3/TRBV12-4|TRBJ2-7|-
CASSPTTGAEQYF
TGTGCCAGCAGCCCCACAACAGGGGCCGAGCAGTACTTC
>-|TRBV5-6|TRBJ1-5|once
CASSITGGLGQPQHF
TGTGCCAGCAGCATCACCGGGGGGTTGGGGCAGCCCCAGCATTTT
>TRBD2|TRBV27|TRBJ2-1|once
CASSLWAPPSGDNEQFF
TGTGCCAGCAGTTTATGGGCCCCGCCTAGCGGAGACAATGAGCAGTTCTTC
>-|TRBV7-6|TRBJ1-5|-
CASSLAIGGGQPQHF
TGTGCCAGCAGCTTAGCGATAGGGGGAGGGCAGCCCCAGCATTTT
>-|TRBV6-6|TRBJ2-1|-
CASSYGEYNEQFF
TGTGCCAGCAGTTACGGGGAGTACAATGAGCAGTTCTTC
>-|TRBV5-1|TRBJ1-3|few
CASSYDSSGNTIYF
TGCGCCAGCAGCTACGACAGCTCTGGAAACACCATATATTTT
>-|TRBV9|TRBJ2-7|-
CASSVDGQGDEQYF
TGTGCCAGCAGCGTAGATGGACAAGGTGACGAGCAGTACTTC
>TRBD2|TRBV5-1|TRBJ2-5|-
CASSLSTSGGLETQYF
TGCGCCAGCAGCTTGTCGACTAGCGGGGGCCTGGAGACCCAGTACTTC
>TRBD2|TRBV28|TRBJ2-7|-
CAGGGTSENEQYF
TGTGCCGGGGGGGGGACTAGCGAAAACGAGCAGTACTTC
>TRBD2|TRBV30|TRBJ2-7|-
CAWSVAGVSEQYF
TGTGCCTGGAGTGTGGCGGGAGTATCCGAGCAGTACTTC
>-|TRBV29-1|TRBJ2-5|-
CSVVGGRGETQYF
TGCAGCGTTGTAGGGGGGAGGGGAGAGACCCAGTACTTC
>TRBD2|TRBV19|TRBJ2-1|-
CAAQGLAGASNEQFF
TGTGCCGCCCAAGGACTAGCGGGAGCCAGCAATGAGCAGTTCTTC
>-|TRBV7-2|TRBJ1-1|-
CASSLGQNTEAFF
TGTGCCAGCAGCTTAGGACAGAACACTGAAGCTTTCTTT
>-|TRBV10-3|TRBJ1-4|-
CAISEPRREKLFF
TGTGCCATCAGTGAACCCAGGCGCGAAAAACTGTTTTTT
>TRBD1|TRBV30|TRBJ1-4|once
CAWGTAATNEKLFF
TGTGCCTGGGGGACAGCTGCAACTAATGAAAAACTGTTTTTT